This entry concerns a single TCR beta chain. No antigen is known for it. This sample was included in a study of cytomegalovirus exposure and HLA in healthy donors. The data were produced by immunoSEQ multiplex PCR, yet TCRdb's version contains in-frame clones alone and is incomplete. The sample yields roughly 100,000 clones, about 86% seen once. Germline-derived CDR1 and CDR2 are MNHNS and SASEGT. CDR3 size: 15 residues. Unmatched junction bases numbered 3, after V lost 2 bases and J lost 2 bases. Study observations and caveats: Researchers counted roughly 150 TCR beta chains as cytomegalovirus-associated.

The material sequenced was PBMCs. V and J are TRBV6-1 and TRBJ1-5; TRBD1 matches 7 bases. This TCR was recovered from a woman younger than 35 in good health and CMV-seropositive. CDR3 bases: TGTGCCAGCAGTGAAATCACAGGGGGCAATCAGCCCCAGCATTTT. It specifies CASSEITGGNQPQHF.